This is a list of T cell receptor beta chains from one sample in a study of cytomegalovirus exposure and HLA in healthy donors. The table came from immunoSEQ multiplex PCR; TCRdb's copy has only in-frame clones and leaves some out. The sample consists of 110,000 to 150,000 clones, just under 85% of them appearing once. Sequencing was performed on PBMCs. These receptors all stem from a woman in her fifties or sixties in good health and CMV-seropositive. The CDR3 runs from the conserved cysteine through the conserved F or W. Fields, in order: D gene, V gene, J gene, clone size, CDR3 DNA, CDR3 protein. The D gene is left open where the match is weak. Only part of the rows carry a size: once, few, many, or a class if the clone is expanded.

>TRBD1|TRBV28|TRBJ1-4|-
TGTGCCAGCAGTTTCCAGGGGGCAAAGAATGAAAAACTGTTTTTT
CASSFQGAKNEKLFF
>TRBD1|TRBV6-5|TRBJ2-7|-
TGTGCCACCTCCAAATCCGGGACAGTCTACGAGCAGTACTTC
CATSKSGTVYEQYF
>-|TRBV9|TRBJ2-1|-
TGTGCCAGCAGCGTAGTGCAGGACTACAATGAGCAGTTCTTC
CASSVVQDYNEQFF
>TRBD1|TRBV7-9|TRBJ2-5|-
TGTGCCAGCAGCTTAGGGGACAGGGGGCACGAGACCCAGTACTTC
CASSLGDRGHETQYF
>TRBD1|TRBV25-1|TRBJ1-2|-
TGTGCCAGCAGTGAGTCGACAGGGGGATTATATGGCTACACCTTC
CASSESTGGLYGYTF
>-|TRBV5-1|TRBJ1-1|-
TGCGCCAGCAGCTTGGGGGCGGGCGAAGCTTTCTTT
CASSLGAGEAFF
>-|TRBV6-5|TRBJ2-5|-
TGTGCCAGCAGTTACTTAAAGACCCAGTACTTC
CASSYLKTQYF
>-|TRBV7-8|TRBJ2-6|-
TGTGCCAGCAGCTGGGGGACAAGCTCTGGGGCCAACGTCCTGACTTTC
CASSWGTSSGANVLTF
>TRBD2|TRBV27|TRBJ2-7|once
TGTGCCAGCAGTCCCCTCGGGACTAGCCCCACCGAGCAGTACTTC
CASSPLGTSPTEQYF
>-|TRBV7-2|TRBJ2-4|few
TGTGCCAGCAGCTACCCGGGGTCCAAAAACATTCAGTACTTC
CASSYPGSKNIQYF
>TRBD1|TRBV30|TRBJ1-5|-
TGTGCCTGGAGTGCTGACAGGGATGAGCCCCAGCATTTT
CAWSADRDEPQHF
>TRBD1|TRBV4-1|TRBJ1-1|-
TGCGCCAGCAGCCTCGGGACAGGGCCGAACACTGAAGCTTTCTTT
CASSLGTGPNTEAFF
>TRBD1|TRBV4-1|TRBJ2-5|once
TGCGCCAGCAGCCAGGGACAGGCGGAGCAGTACTTC
CASSQGQAEQYF